This is a list of T cell receptor beta chains from one sample in a study of shared clonotypes between healthy human individuals. The protocol was immunoSEQ multiplex PCR, while the TCRdb copy is restricted to in-frame clones and leaves out a portion. The data show 2,100,000 or so clones, 90% to 97% seen once. Sample: naive CD4+ T cells sorted from blood. These receptors were collected from a man aged 18 to 29 in good health. Both conserved end residues are part of each CDR3. The D gene is left open where the match is weak. Rows may omit the clone size; those that give it use once, few, many or a size class.

D gene,J gene,clone size,V gene,CDR3 DNA,CDR3 protein
-,TRBJ2-6,-,TRBV5-5,TGTGCCAGCAGCTTGTCATCAGCTACCCTCTCTGGGGCCAACGTCCTGACTTTC,CASSLSSATLSGANVLTF
TRBD1,TRBJ1-2,-,TRBV19,TGTGCCAGTAGTATCCAGGGGGCAACAACCTTC,CASSIQGATTF
-,TRBJ1-4,-,TRBV6-5,TGTGCCAGCAGTTACTCGGGACAATTGTCTGAAAAACTGTTTTTT,CASSYSGQLSEKLFF
-,TRBJ2-4,-,TRBV19,TGTGCCAGTAGTATGGTCCCCGGGATGGCCAAAAACATTCAGTACTTC,CASSMVPGMAKNIQYF
-,TRBJ2-6,-,TRBV25-1,TGTGCCAGCAGCTCACGTCCGACTGGGGCCAACGTCCTGACTTTC,CASSSRPTGANVLTF
-,TRBJ2-3,-,TRBV2,TGTGCCAGCAGTGAAGGTCTTGGTGGCACAGATACGCAGTATTTT,CASSEGLGGTDTQYF
TRBD1,TRBJ1-4,-,TRBV18,TGTGCCAGCTCACAACGACAGGGCAATGAAAAACTGTTTTTT,CASSQRQGNEKLFF
-,TRBJ2-3,-,TRBV6-6,TGTGCCAGCAGCCCCCGGGACTTTGATACAGATACGCAGTATTTT,CASSPRDFDTDTQYF
TRBD2,TRBJ2-4,-,TRBV11-2,TGTGCCAGCAGCTCCTCTAGCGGGGGGGTAAACATTCAGTACTTC,CASSSSSGGVNIQYF
-,TRBJ2-5,-,TRBV5-1,TGCGCCAGCGGGCTCGCCCCCTCAGGGGAAGAGACCCAGTACTTC,CASGLAPSGEETQYF
-,TRBJ1-5,-,TRBV30,TGTGCCTGGGGTGGGGTAAACCAGCCCCAGCATTTT,CAWGGVNQPQHF
-,TRBJ2-1,once,TRBV9,TGTGCCAGCAGCGGGGGACCGAATGGGTACAATGAGCAGTTCTTC,CASSGGPNGYNEQFF
-,TRBJ2-3,-,TRBV5-1,TGCGCCAGCAGCACCGGCCCTCCAGATACGCAGTATTTT,CASSTGPPDTQYF
-,TRBJ1-6,-,TRBV5-4,TGTGCCAGCAGCATGGCTCCAGGGAGCTATAATTCACCCCTCCACTTT,CASSMAPGSYNSPLHF
-,TRBJ1-6,few,TRBV28,TGTGCCAGCAGGGAAGGAGGTGGGAATTCACCCCTCCACTTT,CASREGGGNSPLHF
-,TRBJ1-6,-,TRBV12-2,TGTGCAAGTCGCCTCCGCTCTGGTGATGTTCGGGGTTCTTCACCCCTCCACTTT,CASRLRSGDVRGSSPLHF
-,TRBJ1-2,-,TRBV18,TGTGCCAGCTCGTCGGTAGGGGTCGGCTACACCTTC,CASSSVGVGYTF
-,TRBJ2-2,-,TRBV5-4,TGTGCCAGCAGCTGGGCCCCGACAGGGAACACCGGGGAGCTGTTTTTT,CASSWAPTGNTGELFF
-,TRBJ2-3,-,TRBV30,TGTGCCTGGAGTTGGGGGGGCGGGACAGATACGCAGTATTTT,CAWSWGGGTDTQYF
-,TRBJ2-7,-,TRBV5-1,TGCGCCAGCAGCTGGCCTCAGGGGCACGAGCAGTACTTC,CASSWPQGHEQYF
-,TRBJ1-1,-,TRBV6-5,TGTGCCAGCACCAGACGGGGGGGGAACACTGAAGCTTTCTTT,CASTRRGGNTEAFF
-,TRBJ1-1,-,TRBV6-6,TGTGCCAGCAGTTACCTTCAAGGGACTGAAGCTTTCTTT,CASSYLQGTEAFF
-,TRBJ1-1,-,TRBV6-5,TGTGCCAGCAGCGCCGCCGGGGGCGGGCAAGCTTTCTTT,CASSAAGGGQAFF
-,TRBJ1-3,-,TRBV6-6,TGTGCCAGCAGCCGACAGGAGGTCGAAGGAAACACCATATATTTT,CASSRQEVEGNTIYF
-,TRBJ2-7,-,TRBV10-3,TGTGCCATCAGTGACTCCGGCTTGGGCAACGAGCAGTACTTC,CAISDSGLGNEQYF
-,TRBJ1-2,-,TRBV30,TGTGCCTGGACGTCGATACGCTATGGCTACACCTTC,CAWTSIRYGYTF
-,TRBJ2-2,-,TRBV4-1,TGCGCCAGCAGCCAAGTCAACGGGGAGCTGTTTTTT,CASSQVNGELFF
-,TRBJ2-3,-,TRBV11-3,TGTGCCAGCGGACTGGGGGCTTCTAGCACAGATACGCAGTATTTT,CASGLGASSTDTQYF
-,TRBJ1-1,-,TRBV2,TGTGCCAGCAAAGGTGGGGAGTATCTGAACACTGAAGCTTTCTTT,CASKGGEYLNTEAFF
-,TRBJ1-6,-,TRBV9,TGTGCCAGCAGTGCACAGGGCTATAATTCACCCCTCCACTTT,CASSAQGYNSPLHF
-,TRBJ2-2,-,TRBV5-1,TGCGCCAGCAACAACAGGCAAAACACCGGGGAGCTGTTTTTT,CASNNRQNTGELFF
TRBD1,TRBJ1-4,once,TRBV28,TGTGCCAGCAGGTCCGGGACAGGCGCTGAAAAACTGTTTTTT,CASRSGTGAEKLFF
TRBD2,TRBJ2-7,-,TRBV5-4,TGTGCCAGCAGCCTTGACGGACTAGCGGGAGCCTACGAGCAGTACTTC,CASSLDGLAGAYEQYF
-,TRBJ2-3,-,TRBV4-2,TGTGCCATTGGCGACACCCATACGCAGTATTTT,CAIGDTHTQYF
TRBD1,TRBJ2-7,-,TRBV28,TGTGCCAGCAGTTTTCAAGACAGGGCGGAGTACTTC,CASSFQDRAEYF
-,TRBJ1-3,once,TRBV30,TGTGCCTGGAATAGTATATTTGGAAACACCATATATTTT,CAWNSIFGNTIYF
-,TRBJ1-5,-,TRBV2,TGTGCCAGCAGTGAAAGACAGGTAAACCAGCCCCAGCATTTT,CASSERQVNQPQHF
TRBD1,TRBJ1-1,-,TRBV10-3,TGTGCCATCAGGATCAGGGACAGTTATGAAGCTTTCTTT,CAIRIRDSYEAFF
TRBD1,TRBJ1-1,-,TRBV11-2,TGTGCCAGCAGCTCCGGACAGGGAAACACTGAAGCTTTCTTT,CASSSGQGNTEAFF
-,TRBJ1-6,-,TRBV6-1,TGTGCCAGCAGTGACCAGGGCCGAAATTCACCCCTCCACTTT,CASSDQGRNSPLHF
TRBD1,TRBJ2-5,-,TRBV11-3,TGTGCCAGCAGCTCCGGGACAGGCCAAGAGACCCAGTACTTC,CASSSGTGQETQYF
TRBD1,TRBJ2-7,-,TRBV29-1,TGCAGCGTTGTAACCGCCGGGACAGGGGCCTACGAGCAGTACTTC,CSVVTAGTGAYEQYF
-,TRBJ1-1,-,TRBV5-1,TGCGCCAGCAGCCGGTCTCGGGACACTGAAGCTTTCTTT,CASSRSRDTEAFF
-,TRBJ1-5,once,TRBV6-6,TGTGCCAGCAGTTCCGGACAGCTCAATCAGCCCCAGCATTTT,CASSSGQLNQPQHF
-,TRBJ1-3,-,TRBV28,TGTGCCAGCAGTTTCATTGATAGGGACAACACCATATATTTT,CASSFIDRDNTIYF
-,TRBJ2-1,-,TRBV21-1,TGTGCCAGCAGCAACTACAATGAGCAGTTCTTC,CASSNYNEQFF
-,TRBJ2-1,-,TRBV5-1,TGCGCCAGCAGCTTGGTGGGGGAAGGGGTTGAGCAGTTCTTC,CASSLVGEGVEQFF
-,TRBJ1-1,few,TRBV6-5,TGTGCCAGCAGGCGGAACACTGAAGCTTTCTTT,CASRRNTEAFF